One and the same sample provided the 28 T cell receptor beta chains below, sequenced in a study of cytomegalovirus exposure and HLA in healthy donors. Use of 60 Vbeta and 13 Jbeta primers characterized the PCR. Sequenced by immunoSEQ multiplex PCR; TCRdb stores in-frame clones only, minus some. The sample includes more than 130,000 clones, around three quarters seen only once; the top ten take around 6.8%. Material for sequencing was PBMCs. The receptors here all came from a man aged 35-49 years in good health and CMV-seropositive.

The J gene is TRBJ2-1, the V gene TRBV9, with TRBD2 matching over 7 bases. Germline V lookup: CDR1 SGDLS, CDR2 YYNGEE. This CDR3 comprises 16 residues. V gave up 4 bases and J gave up 10 bases; unmatched junction bases: 17. CDR3 amino acids: CASSPDPASGRSEQFF. In DNA, the CDR3 is TGTGCCAGCAGCCCCGACCCGGCTAGCGGTAGATCGGAGCAGTTCTTC. The entire variable domain, with the rest obtained from reference TRBV9 and TRBJ2-1, is as follows: DSGVTQTPKHLITATGQRVTLRCSPRSGDLSVYWYQQSLDQGLQFLIQYYNGEERAKGNILERFSAQQFPDLHSELNLSSLELGDSALYFCASSPDPASGRSEQFFGPGTRLTVL.

V gene TRBV27 combines with J gene TRBJ1-1; no reliable D call. The V end was cut by 5 bases, the J end by 7 bases, with 26 bases between. This CDR3 has 17 amino acids. Germline CDR1 reads MNHEY; CDR2 reads SMNVEV (reference sequence). The DNA for the CDR3 is TGTGCCAGCAGTCCGCCTCCAGCGGCAGGAGATCGATTTGAAGCTTTCTTT. Residues: CASSPPPAAGDRFEAFF.

The genes are TRBV10-2 and TRBJ1-2; D ambiguous. Trimming cost V 4 bases and J 4 bases, with 7 bases left between them. The CDR3 extends over 12 amino acids. The germline V gene has CDR1 WSHSY and CDR2 SAAADI. The DNA of the CDR3 is TGCGCCAGCAGTGCCGTCGGCTATGGCTACACCTTC. Translation gives CASSAVGYGYTF.

The V gene is TRBV7-8, the J gene TRBJ1-2; D call uncertain. The germline V and J ends were trimmed by 1 base and 5 bases, with 14 bases remaining between them. The CDR3 loop spans 15 amino acids. CDR1 and CDR2 from the germline V gene are SGHVS and FQNEAQ. In nucleotides, the CDR3 is TGTGCCAGCAGCTTAGGGGCCCTAGGGAGTTATGGCTACACCTTC. Its translation is CASSLGALGSYGYTF.

The J gene is TRBJ1-2, the V gene TRBV7-2; 8 positions match TRBD1. This CDR3 is 15 amino acids long. Germline CDR1 SGHTA, CDR2 FQGNSA. V dropped 1 base and J dropped 8; count of bases not matched to a gene: 9. CDR3 DNA sequence: TGTGCCAGCAGCTTAGAGGTCAGGGGGCTCGGGGGCTACACCTTC. This translates into CASSLEVRGLGGYTF. The full variable domain, in which reference TRBV7-2 and TRBJ1-2 provide the parts outside the CDR3, is GAGVSQSPSNKVTEKGKDVELRCDPISGHTALYWYRQSLGQGLEFLIYFQGNSAPDKSGLPSDRFSAERTGGSVSTLTIQRTQQEDSAVYLCASSLEVRGLGGYTFGSGTRLTVV.

The chain carries TRBV6-5 and TRBJ2-3; D perhaps matches TRBD1 (7 bases). V was pared by 1 base and J by 5 bases, with 16 bases between. Germline loops: CDR1 MNHEY, CDR2 SVGAGI. This CDR3 has 16 amino acids. The CDR3 DNA reads TGTGCCAGCAGTTACTTAGCCCCAGGGGGGTTAGATACGCAGTATTTT. Amino acids: CASSYLAPGGLDTQYF.

The chain recombines TRBV7-9 with TRBJ2-5, with D possibly matching TRBD1 (6 bases). Near its end, the DNA agrees better with TRBJ2-7, so the J call may be wrong. Germline V CDR1 and CDR2: SEHNR, FQNEAQ (reference sequence). This CDR3 has 14 residues. DNA for the CDR3: TGTGCCAGCAGCTTAAGACAGGATTCCTACGAGCAGTACTTC. It translates to CASSLRQDSYEQYF.

This chain joins TRBV19 and TRBJ2-7; a possible D gene is TRBD1 (5 bases). This CDR3 has 15 amino acids. Trimming removed 5 bases from V and 3 bases from J, with 17 bases in between. Germline values: CDR1 LNHDA, CDR2 SQIVND (reference sequence). This CDR3 is CASSAPRVRGYEQYF. The CDR3 nucleotides read TGTGCCAGTAGTGCCCCCAGGGTAAGAGGCTACGAGCAGTACTTC.

V and J are TRBV28 and TRBJ1-1; D gene unclear. The CDR3 loop spans 16 amino acids. V lost 6 bases and J 4 bases, leaving 21 bases between the germline ends. Germline lookup yields CDR1 MDHEN and CDR2 SYDVKM. The CDR3 region is CASSSGLWDLVTEAFF. For the CDR3, the DNA is TGTGCCAGCAGCAGCGGACTCTGGGATTTGGTCACTGAAGCTTTCTTT.

CDR3: CASSIGGEQYF. The CDR3 bases are TGTGCCAGTAGTATAGGAGGCGAGCAGTACTTC. The chain has TRBV19 and TRBJ2-7; D is unclear. This CDR3 contains 11 residues. With 1 base removed from V and 6 bases from J, the gap between germline ends came to 4 bases. Germline V gene sequence: CDR1 LNHDA, CDR2 SQIVND (reference sequence).

The chain links TRBV19 to TRBJ1-1; TRBD1 might be the D (5 bases). This CDR3 is 12 amino acids long. Trimming pared 7 bases from V and 4 bases from J, leaving 10 bases between. The germline CDR1 and CDR2 sequences are LNHDA and SQIVND (reference sequence). The CDR3 reads CASKVGGTEAFF. CDR3 nucleotide sequence: TGTGCCAGTAAGGTGGGGGGCACTGAAGCTTTCTTT.

The rearrangement links TRBV4-3 to TRBJ2-5; no firm D call. The DNA end favors TRBJ2-7, so the J call may be wrong. Germline V lookup: CDR1 LGHNA, CDR2 YSLEER. This CDR3 is built from 17 residues. The CDR3 nucleotides are TGCGCCAGCAGCCAAGCTAGGGCAGGCCCTACCGACTACGAGCAGTACTTC. Its translation: CASSQARAGPTDYEQYF.

V and J are TRBV11-3 and TRBJ2-3; 16 nucleotides align to TRBD2. The CDR3 sequence is 16 residues long. In germline, CDR1 is SGHNT, CDR2 YENEEA. The junction had 3 bases not matched to a gene; V was cut back by 5 bases and J by 4 bases. CDR3 bases: TGTGCCAGCAGCAGGGGACTAGCGGGGGGGGCAGATACGCAGTATTTT. Translated, it gives CASSRGLAGGADTQYF.

V is TRBV30 and J is TRBJ1-1; D not resolved. Trimming took 2 bases from V and 8 from J, leaving 9 bases between them. Germline assignment: CDR1 GTSNPN and CDR2 SVGIG (reference sequence). The CDR3 extends over 11 amino acids. CDR3 coding DNA: TGTGCCTGGAGTTGGAAACAGGAAGCTTTCTTT. Encoded protein: CAWSWKQEAFF.

This clone turned up a few times. The chain couples TRBV28 to TRBJ1-5, with D unclear. CDR3 length: 15 amino acids. Between the trimmed V and J ends, which lost 3 bases and 2 bases, there was a span of 11 bases. In germline, CDR1 is MDHEN, CDR2 SYDVKM. Here the CDR3 reads CASSFPQSGNQPQHF. DNA for the CDR3: TGTGCCAGCAGTTTCCCCCAAAGCGGCAATCAGCCCCAGCATTTT.

J is TRBJ2-5 and V is TRBV11-3, with a weak D call TRBD1 (6 bases). Germline V gives CDR1 SGHNT, CDR2 YENEEA. There are 14 residues in the CDR3. The ends were cut back, 3 bases at V and 0 bases at J, with 8 bases in the middle. The CDR3 region is CASSFGQNQETQYF. Here the CDR3 DNA reads TGTGCCAGCAGCTTTGGACAGAACCAAGAGACCCAGTACTTC.

V usage is TRBV4-3 and J usage is TRBJ1-2; D possibly corresponds to TRBD1 (6 bases). Trimming left V 1 base short and J 0 bases short, with 6 bases between. The germline V gene has CDR1 LGHNA and CDR2 YSLEER. This CDR3 spans 14 amino acids. The CDR3 loop reads CASSQGQANYGYTF. For the CDR3, the DNA is TGCGCCAGCAGCCAAGGACAGGCTAACTATGGCTACACCTTC.

The V and J genes are TRBV9 and TRBJ2-3, with 16 positions matching TRBD2. From germline, CDR1 is SGDLS and CDR2 YYNGEE. This CDR3 is built from 16 residues. The J segment lost 9 bases and the V segment lost 3 bases, leaving 7 bases of the junction unmatched. The CDR3 here is CASSGLGLAGGQTQYF. The DNA of the CDR3 is TGTGCCAGCAGCGGTCTGGGACTAGCGGGGGGGCAAACGCAGTATTTT.

The chain uses TRBV5-4 and TRBJ2-5; D is uncertain. The V end was cut by 3 bases, the J end by 2 bases, with 8 bases between. CDR1 and CDR2 (germline): SGHNT, YYREEE (reference sequence). The CDR3 totals 13 residues. The CDR3 region is CASSSNTQETQYF. CDR3 in DNA: TGTGCCAGCAGCTCAAACACGCAAGAGACCCAGTACTTC.

The rearrangement uses TRBV28 and TRBJ1-5, with 9 bases matching TRBD1. Trimming cost V 6 bases and J 4 bases; bases outside gene matches: 7. There are 15 residues in the CDR3. Germline assignment: CDR1 MDHEN and CDR2 SYDVKM. CDR3 in DNA: TGTGCCAGCAGGGACGCCGGGACAGGGAATCAGCCCCAGCATTTT. Translation: CASRDAGTGNQPQHF.

This chain joins TRBV4-3 and TRBJ1-5, with unresolved D. There are 15 residues in the CDR3. Trimming took 0 bases from V and 0 from J, leaving 6 bases between them. Germline V gene lookup returns CDR1 LGHNA and CDR2 YSLEER. The CDR3 sequence is CASSQEWLSNQPQHF. CDR3 sequence (DNA): TGCGCCAGCAGCCAAGAATGGCTTAGCAATCAGCCCCAGCATTTT.

The chain employs TRBV6-1 and TRBJ2-1; TRBD1 aligns across 7 bases. CDR1 is MNHNS, CDR2 SASEGT, per germline. The V segment lost 9 bases and the J segment 7 bases; nucleotides outside the gene matches: 12. CDR3 length equals 14 residues. CDR3: CASQTGVFRNEQFF. Written as DNA, the CDR3 is TGTGCCAGTCAAACAGGGGTTTTTAGGAATGAGCAGTTCTTC.

As to this clone: This specimen includes other DNA sequences encoding the same CDR3. J is TRBJ1-6 and V is TRBV27, with 9 nucleotides matching TRBD1. The J segment lost 0 bases and the V segment lost 5 bases, leaving 17 bases of the junction unmatched. The CDR3 is 21 residues long. Germline lookup yields CDR1 MNHEY and CDR2 SMNVEV (reference sequence). CDR3 sequence reads: CASSLGYSTGGSSSYNSPLHF. Here the CDR3 DNA reads TGTGCCAGCAGTCTCGGATACTCGACAGGGGGAAGTAGCTCCTATAATTCACCCCTCCACTTT.

This clone was detected only a few times. The CDR3 region has the DNA TGTGCCAGCAGCCTGCGGGAAGGCGGGGAGCTGTTTTTT. Amino acids: CASSLREGGELFF. The chain is built from TRBV9 and TRBJ2-2; the D gene is possibly TRBD2 (6 bases). Germline CDR1 and CDR2: SGDLS and YYNGEE. V was cut by 4 bases and J by 7 bases, with 11 bases left in between. The CDR3 runs 13 residues.

The rearrangement uses TRBV19 and TRBJ2-1; no firm D call. This CDR3 has 13 amino acids. Germline V gives CDR1 LNHDA, CDR2 SQIVND (reference sequence). Trimming shortened V by 3 bases and J by 3 bases, and 6 bases separated the two germline ends. The chain's CDR3 is CASSIQLYNEQFF. The DNA for the CDR3 is TGTGCCAGTAGTATTCAACTCTACAATGAGCAGTTCTTC.

This rearrangement joins TRBV6-5 to TRBJ2-3; 9 nucleotides match TRBD1. Germline V gene data show CDR1 as MNHEY and CDR2 as SVGAGI. Trimming at V came to 6 bases and at J to 7 bases, leaving 5 bases not matched to a gene. CDR3 length: 13 residues. The CDR3 DNA reads TGTGCCAGCAGCCCACAGGGGGCCAATACGCAGTATTTT. This sequence encodes CASSPQGANTQYF.

This clone was detected a few times. The chain joins TRBV15 to TRBJ2-5, with 9 nucleotides matching TRBD2. V was pared by 2 bases and J by 5 bases, with 9 bases of the junction left unmatched. The CDR3 runs to 16 residues. The V gene's germline CDR1 is LNHNV and CDR2 YYDKDF (reference sequence). The CDR3 DNA follows: TGTGCCACCAGCAGATCTAAGAACGGACTAGCGGAGACCCAGTACTTC. Translated: CATSRSKNGLAETQYF.

CDR3 sequence: CASNPGGSNQPQHF. The CDR3 DNA sequence: TGTGCCAGCAATCCAGGGGGTAGCAATCAGCCCCAGCATTTT. J is TRBJ1-5 and V is TRBV7-2; 7 bases map to TRBD1. The germline V gene encodes CDR1 SGHTA and CDR2 FQGNSA. Germline trimming cut 7 bases from V and 0 bases from J; bases unmatched to any gene: 3. The CDR3 totals 14 residues.